This T cell receptor beta chain was identified in a study of human T cells and chemical hapten exposure. About the study: The sensitizing agent was 2% DPC, placed on about 2 cm by about 2 cm of upper inner arm skin.

The time point here: patch test 1, 2 weeks after DPC sensitization. Described treatment: therapeutic diphenylcyclopropenone sensitization with weekly scalp DPC. Prior to application of each patch test, blood was drawn. To note about this clonotype: What it recognizes is unknown.

TCRdb passed the RACE reads through MiXCR, listing each CDR3 protein once. Here the sample spans a few hundred thousand distinct CDR3 sequences, about 4.4% being singletons. Study-wide results and caveats: Alopecia affected the donors, so their immune response may differ from healthy people's.

Trimming took 0 bases from V and 4 from J, leaving 12 bases between them. The CDR3 runs 15 residues. Germline CDR1 and CDR2: MNHEY and SVGAGI. The receptor was derived from a woman aged 45-60 years with alopecia areata. Some clones in this sample may be carry-over from other donors' samples. The rearrangement joins TRBV6-5 to TRBJ1-1; D perhaps matches TRBD1 (5 bases). The specimen comprised whole blood, sampled in connection with sensitization to the hapten diphenylcyclopropenone (DPC). CDR3 loop: CASSYSPGMGTEAFF. CDR3 bases: TGTGCCAGCAGTTACTCGCCAGGGATGGGCACTGAAGCTTTCTTT.